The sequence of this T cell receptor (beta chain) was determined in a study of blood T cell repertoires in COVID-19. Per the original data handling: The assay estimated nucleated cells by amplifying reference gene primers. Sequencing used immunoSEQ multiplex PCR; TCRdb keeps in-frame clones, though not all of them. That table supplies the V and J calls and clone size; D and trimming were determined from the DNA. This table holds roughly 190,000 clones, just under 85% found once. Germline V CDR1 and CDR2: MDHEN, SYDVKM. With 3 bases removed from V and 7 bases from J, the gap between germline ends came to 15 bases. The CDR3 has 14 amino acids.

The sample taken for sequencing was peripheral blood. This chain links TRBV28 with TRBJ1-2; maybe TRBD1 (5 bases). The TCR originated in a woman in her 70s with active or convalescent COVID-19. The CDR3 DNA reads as TGTGCCAGCAGTTTTGAACAGGCGGAGGGTGGCTACACCTTC. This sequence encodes CASSFEQAEGGYTF.